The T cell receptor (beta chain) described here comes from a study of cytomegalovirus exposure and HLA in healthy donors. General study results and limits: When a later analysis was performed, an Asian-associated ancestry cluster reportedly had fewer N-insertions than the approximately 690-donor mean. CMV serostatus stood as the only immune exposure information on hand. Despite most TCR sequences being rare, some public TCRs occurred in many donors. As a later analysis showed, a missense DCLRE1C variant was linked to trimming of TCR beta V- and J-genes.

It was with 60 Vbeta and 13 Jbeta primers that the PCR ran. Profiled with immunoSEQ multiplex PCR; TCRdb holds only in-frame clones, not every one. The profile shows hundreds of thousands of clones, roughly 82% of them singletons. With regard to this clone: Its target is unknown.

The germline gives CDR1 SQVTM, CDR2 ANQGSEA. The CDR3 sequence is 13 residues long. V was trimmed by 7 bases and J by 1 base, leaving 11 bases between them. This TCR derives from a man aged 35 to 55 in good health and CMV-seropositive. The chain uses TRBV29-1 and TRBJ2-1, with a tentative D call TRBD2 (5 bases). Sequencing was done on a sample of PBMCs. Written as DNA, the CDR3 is TGCAGCGCTCGGACTCCTTCCTACAATGAGCAGTTCTTC. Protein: CSARTPSYNEQFF.